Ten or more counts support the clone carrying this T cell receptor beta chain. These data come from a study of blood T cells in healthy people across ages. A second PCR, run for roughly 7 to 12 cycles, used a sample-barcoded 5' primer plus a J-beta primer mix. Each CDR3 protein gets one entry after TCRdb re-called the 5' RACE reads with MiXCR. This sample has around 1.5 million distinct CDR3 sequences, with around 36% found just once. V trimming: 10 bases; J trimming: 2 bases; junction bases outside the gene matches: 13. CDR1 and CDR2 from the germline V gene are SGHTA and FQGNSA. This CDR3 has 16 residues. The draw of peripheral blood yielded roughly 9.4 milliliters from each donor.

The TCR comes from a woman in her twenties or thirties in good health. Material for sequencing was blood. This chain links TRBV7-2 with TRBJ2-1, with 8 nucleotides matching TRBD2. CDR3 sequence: CATLAGGAVTYNEQFF. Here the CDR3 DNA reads TGTGCCACCCTAGCCGGGGGGGCCGTGACCTACAATGAGCAGTTCTTC.